Listed below are T cell receptor beta chains from one sample, sequenced in a study of blood T cell repertoires in COVID-19. Sequenced by immunoSEQ multiplex PCR; TCRdb stores in-frame clones only, minus some. The table includes more than 15,000 clones, roughly 81% detected once. Sequencing was carried out using peripheral blood. Source of these receptors: a man aged 60 to 69 with acute or convalescent COVID-19. Both conserved end residues are trimmed from each CDR3. The D gene is left open where the match is weak. Where a row states a size, it is once, few, many or the class of an expanded clone; other rows omit it.

ASSLDYPYEQY - TRBJ2-7 TRBV7-2 -
ASNPDSSYNEQF few TRBJ2-1 TRBV2 -
ASRHIPTGTGGTEAF once TRBJ1-1 TRBV5-8 -
ASSDNSNTGELF - TRBJ2-2 TRBV9 -
ASSPAWTGQETQY - TRBJ2-5 TRBV18 TRBD1
ASSLSGLAGVGELF - TRBJ2-2 TRBV7-3 TRBD2
ASSTTTGYGYT - TRBJ1-2 TRBV6-5 -
AISPDKNIQY - TRBJ2-4 TRBV10-3 -
ASSLTGSQRSEAF - TRBJ1-1 TRBV5-1 -
ASSLANPLNGYT - TRBJ1-2 TRBV7-2 -
ASSNNADYGYT - TRBJ1-2 TRBV19 -
ASSGDSWVRWYEQY few TRBJ2-7 TRBV6-1 TRBD1
ASSPTGYEQY - TRBJ2-7 TRBV7-8 -
ASSLDEDQPQH - TRBJ1-5 TRBV7-2 -
ASSQDLSNSRQVAGYT - TRBJ1-2 TRBV4-2 -
ASSSGGGNEKLF - TRBJ1-4 TRBV19 -
ASSLLAGGTGELF few TRBJ2-2 TRBV7-8 TRBD2
ASSRTGQGTGELF once TRBJ2-2 TRBV5-6 TRBD1
ASSSDRYNEQF few TRBJ2-1 TRBV7-8 -
ASSQRTGGPFDNYGYT few TRBJ1-2 TRBV9 TRBD1
SVESAYSYEQY once TRBJ2-7 TRBV29-1 -
SASLRGPVQPQH - TRBJ1-5 TRBV20-1 TRBD1
ASSGQPSSDYGYT - TRBJ1-2 TRBV5-5 -
ASRIRGPYEQY - TRBJ2-7 TRBV6-5 -
ASSYGQDYGYT - TRBJ1-2 TRBV5-1 TRBD1
ASSVTGGLAQY - TRBJ2-3 TRBV19 -
ASSLLYRNEQF - TRBJ2-1 TRBV5-1 -
ASSSQGQLQETQY - TRBJ2-5 TRBV27 TRBD1
ASTADRGAGEQY - TRBJ2-7 TRBV9 TRBD1
ASSVDHRADTQY once TRBJ2-3 TRBV9 -
ATSDPDRAGGNEQF - TRBJ2-1 TRBV24-1 TRBD1
ASSYRGLSSYNSPLH - TRBJ1-6 TRBV27 TRBD1
ASSRRGEQY - TRBJ2-7 TRBV7-8 -
ASSIDTHQETQY few TRBJ2-5 TRBV19 -
ASSLERGSYGYT - TRBJ1-2 TRBV5-1 -
ASSYFQETQY - TRBJ2-5 TRBV7-2 -
ASSPDRANYGYT few TRBJ1-2 TRBV7-2 TRBD1
ASSELPGTPAENEQF - TRBJ2-1 TRBV2 -
ASSATGFDTEAF - TRBJ1-1 TRBV18 TRBD1
ASSGQGTQESPLH - TRBJ1-6 TRBV18 -
ASSEGQRMNTEAF - TRBJ1-1 TRBV7-9 TRBD1
ASSPSRGGQGNEQF - TRBJ2-1 TRBV7-2 -
ASSFEAYDRGEQY - TRBJ2-7 TRBV5-5 -
SVSWTSGGVLSSYNEQF - TRBJ2-1 TRBV29-1 TRBD2
ASSLLQGSYYGYT - TRBJ1-2 TRBV5-1 -
AWSGGPLTDTQY - TRBJ2-3 TRBV30 -
ATRGASYNSPLH few TRBJ1-6 TRBV2 TRBD1
ASSWGTVLSYGYT - TRBJ1-2 TRBV7-2 TRBD1
ASSLLTPGQGTTYGYT - TRBJ1-2 TRBV27 TRBD1
ASSLKGINNSPLH - TRBJ1-6 TRBV7-2 -
ASSFSLAGNNEQF few TRBJ2-1 TRBV27 TRBD2
ASSSQHHRDINQPQH - TRBJ1-5 TRBV19 -
ASSQGQGANEQF once TRBJ2-1 TRBV4-1 TRBD1
ASSLDTGAEETQY - TRBJ2-5 TRBV11-2 -
SVEGQGATGELF - TRBJ2-2 TRBV29-1 TRBD1
ASSGANQPQH - TRBJ1-5 TRBV12-3/TRBV12-4 -
ASRFVPQTIQY medium-sized TRBJ2-4 TRBV5-1 -
ASSPRVSSNQPQH - TRBJ1-5 TRBV27 -
ASSTPAAGELF - TRBJ2-2 TRBV28 -
ASSDPGGNQPQH - TRBJ1-5 TRBV10-1 -